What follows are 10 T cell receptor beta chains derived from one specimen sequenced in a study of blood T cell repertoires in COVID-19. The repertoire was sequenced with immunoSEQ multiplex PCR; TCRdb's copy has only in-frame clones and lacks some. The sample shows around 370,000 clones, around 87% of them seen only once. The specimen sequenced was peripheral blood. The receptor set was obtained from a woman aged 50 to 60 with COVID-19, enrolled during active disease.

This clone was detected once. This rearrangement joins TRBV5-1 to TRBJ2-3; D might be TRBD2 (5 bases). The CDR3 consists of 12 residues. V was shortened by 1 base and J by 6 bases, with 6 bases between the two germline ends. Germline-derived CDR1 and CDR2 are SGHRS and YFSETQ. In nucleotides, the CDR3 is TGCGCCAGCAGCTTGACGGGGGATACGCAGTATTTT. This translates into CASSLTGDTQYF.

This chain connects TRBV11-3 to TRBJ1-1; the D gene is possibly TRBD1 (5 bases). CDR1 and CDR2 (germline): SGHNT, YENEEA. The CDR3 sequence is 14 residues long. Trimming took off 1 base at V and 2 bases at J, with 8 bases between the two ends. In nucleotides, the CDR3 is TGTGCCAGCAGCTTAGCCGGGACTAACACTGAAGCTTTCTTT. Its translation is CASSLAGTNTEAFF.

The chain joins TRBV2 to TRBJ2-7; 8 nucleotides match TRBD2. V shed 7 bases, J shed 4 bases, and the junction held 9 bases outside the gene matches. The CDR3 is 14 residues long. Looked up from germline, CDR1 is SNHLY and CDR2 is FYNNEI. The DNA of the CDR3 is TGTGCCAGCACTGGGAGCGGGAGTGCTTACGAGCAGTACTTC. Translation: CASTGSGSAYEQYF.

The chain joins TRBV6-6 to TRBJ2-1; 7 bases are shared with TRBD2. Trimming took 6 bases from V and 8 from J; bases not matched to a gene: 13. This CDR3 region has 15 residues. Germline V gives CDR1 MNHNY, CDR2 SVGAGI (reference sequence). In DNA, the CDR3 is TGTGCCAGCAGCCTACAGGCTAGCGGTGGCTATGAGCAGTTCTTC. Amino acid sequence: CASSLQASGGYEQFF.

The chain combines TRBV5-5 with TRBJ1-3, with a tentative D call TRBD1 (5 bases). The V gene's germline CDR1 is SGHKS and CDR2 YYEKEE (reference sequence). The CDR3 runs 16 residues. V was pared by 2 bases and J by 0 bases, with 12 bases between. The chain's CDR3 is CASSLTSGISGNTIYF. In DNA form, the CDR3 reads TGTGCCAGCAGCTTAACATCAGGGATCTCTGGAAACACCATATATTTT.

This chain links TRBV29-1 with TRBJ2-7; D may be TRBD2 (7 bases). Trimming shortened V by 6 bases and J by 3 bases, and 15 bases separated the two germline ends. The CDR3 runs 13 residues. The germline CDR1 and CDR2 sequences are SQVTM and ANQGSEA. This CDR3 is CSVRGSGDYEQYF. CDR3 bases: TGCAGCGTGAGGGGGAGCGGGGACTACGAGCAGTACTTC.

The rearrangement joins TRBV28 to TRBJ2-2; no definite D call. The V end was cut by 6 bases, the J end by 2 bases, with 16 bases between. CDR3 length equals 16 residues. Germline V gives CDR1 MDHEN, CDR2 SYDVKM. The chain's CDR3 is CASSSSITVNTGELFF. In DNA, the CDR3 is TGTGCCAGCAGCTCCTCTATCACAGTCAACACCGGGGAGCTGTTTTTT.

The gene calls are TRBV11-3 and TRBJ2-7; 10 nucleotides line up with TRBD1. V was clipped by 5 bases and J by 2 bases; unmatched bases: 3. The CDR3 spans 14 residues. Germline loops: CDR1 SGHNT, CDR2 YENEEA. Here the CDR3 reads CASSPGTGAYEQYF. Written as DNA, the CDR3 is TGTGCCAGCAGCCCGGGGACAGGGGCCTACGAGCAGTACTTC.

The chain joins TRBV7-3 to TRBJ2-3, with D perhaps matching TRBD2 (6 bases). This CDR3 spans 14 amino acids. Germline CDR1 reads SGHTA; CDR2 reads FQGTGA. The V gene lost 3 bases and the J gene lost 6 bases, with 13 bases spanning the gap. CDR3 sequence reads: CASSLGTSVDTQYF. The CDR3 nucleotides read TGTGCCAGCAGCTTGGGGACTTCCGTGGATACGCAGTATTTT. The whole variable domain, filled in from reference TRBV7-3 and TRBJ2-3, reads GAGVSQTPSNKVTEKGKYVELRCDPISGHTALYWYRQSLGQGPEFLIYFQGTGAADDSGLPNDRFFAVRPEGSVSTLKIQRTERGDSAVYLCASSLGTSVDTQYFGPGTRLTVL.

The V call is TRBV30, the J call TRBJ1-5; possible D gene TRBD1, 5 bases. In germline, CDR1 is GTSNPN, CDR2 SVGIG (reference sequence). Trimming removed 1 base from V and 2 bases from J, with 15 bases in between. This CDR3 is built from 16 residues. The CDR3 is CAWSAPRAWGNQPQHF. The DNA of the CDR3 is TGTGCCTGGAGTGCCCCCAGGGCCTGGGGCAATCAGCCCCAGCATTTT.